Included here is one T cell receptor beta chain sequence, with context. Its antigen is currently unknown. These data belong to a study of cytomegalovirus exposure and HLA in healthy donors. General study results and limits: Several of the most significant clusters appeared, in a later analysis, to be linked to common viral pathogens.

The CDR3 runs 14 residues. Germline V CDR1 and CDR2: SGHRS, YFSETQ. V gave up 1 base and J gave up 4 bases; unmatched junction bases: 1. The study ran its PCR with 60 Vbeta and 13 Jbeta primers. Assay: immunoSEQ multiplex PCR; the TCRdb copy retains only in-frame clones and omits some. The profile shows about 94,000 clones, approximately 75% of them singletons. The clonotype comes from a woman between 35 and 50 years old in good health and CMV-seronegative. The material sequenced was PBMCs. The rearrangement uses TRBV5-1 and TRBJ2-2; 7 bases align to TRBD1. CDR3 in amino acids: CASSLTGATGELFF. The CDR3, as DNA: TGCGCCAGCAGCTTGACAGGGGCCACCGGGGAGCTGTTTTTT.